One and the same sample provided the 3 T cell receptor beta chains below, sequenced in a study of T cell responses to AZD1222 COVID-19 vaccine. Profiled with immunoSEQ multiplex PCR; TCRdb holds only in-frame clones, not every one. This table has approximately 74,000 clones, around 86% appearing once. This specimen consisted of peripheral blood, obtained on day 0 of AZD1222 vaccination. These receptors were obtained from an adult in good health.

This chain uses TRBV28 with TRBJ2-7; 9 bases match TRBD2. The CDR3 sequence is 17 residues long. J gave up 12 bases and V 3 bases, and 21 bases lay outside the gene matches. CDR1 and CDR2 from the germline V gene are MDHEN and SYDVKM. The CDR3: CASSFSIGASGTRGSYF. For the CDR3, the DNA is TGTGCCAGCAGTTTTTCTATCGGGGCTAGCGGGACCCGAGGGTCGTACTTC.

The chain employs TRBV30 and TRBJ1-2; D might be TRBD1 (6 bases). V was cut by 0 bases and J by 4 bases, with 15 bases left in between. In germline, CDR1 is GTSNPN, CDR2 SVGIG (reference sequence). CDR3 length: 15 residues. This chain's CDR3 is CAWSVEDSFSYGYTF. Here the CDR3 DNA reads TGTGCCTGGAGTGTAGAGGACAGTTTTTCCTATGGCTACACCTTC.

The chain uses TRBV12-3 or TRBV12-4 and TRBJ1-6; D ambiguous. The CDR3 runs 12 residues. The V gene lost 7 bases and the J gene lost 8 bases, with 9 bases spanning the gap. CDR3 in amino acids: CASKLHHSPLHF. The CDR3 DNA reads TGTGCCAGCAAGTTGCACCATTCACCCCTCCACTTT.